The next 4 T cell receptor beta chains were all read from a single sample in a study of blood T cells in healthy people across ages. Through a sample-barcoded 5' primer and a J-beta primer mix, a second PCR was run for about 6 to 11 cycles. MiXCR, applied by TCRdb to the 5' RACE reads, yields one record per CDR3 protein. The table includes about 1,800,000 distinct CDR3 sequences, 28% detected once. The sequencing input was blood. The receptors were sampled from a woman aged 30 to 39 in good health.

The rearrangement joins TRBV5-1 to TRBJ1-1; TRBD1 is a possible D gene (6 bases). Trimming took 0 bases from V and 10 from J, leaving 10 bases between them. Germline V CDR1 and CDR2: SGHRS, YFSETQ. This CDR3 has 12 residues. The CDR3 reads CASSLDGGPAFF. CDR3 DNA sequence: TGCGCCAGCAGCTTGGATGGGGGCCCAGCTTTCTTT.

This clonotype was recorded a few times. The chain has TRBV29-1 and TRBJ2-5; D gene unclear. This CDR3 has 12 residues. Deletions cut 4 bases from V and 4 bases from J, with 10 bases between. Germline V gene lookup returns CDR1 SQVTM and CDR2 ANQGSEA. The CDR3 sequence: CSVGEMGETQYF. The CDR3 DNA is TGCAGCGTTGGAGAGATGGGAGAGACCCAGTACTTC.

This clonotype was counted a few times. The chain recombines TRBV6-6 with TRBJ2-5; TRBD1 agrees at 10 bases. V gave up 6 bases and J gave up 5 bases; unmatched junction bases: 9. Germline CDR1 MNHNY, CDR2 SVGAGI (reference sequence). This CDR3 has 15 residues. The CDR3 region is CASRTRDRGLETQYF. CDR3 in DNA: TGTGCCAGCAGGACCCGGGACAGGGGATTGGAGACCCAGTACTTC.

V gene TRBV20-1 combines with J gene TRBJ1-5; D might be TRBD1 (5 bases). Germline CDR1 is DFQATT and CDR2 is SNEGSKA (reference sequence). CDR3 length equals 15 residues. Deletions cut 6 bases from V and 4 bases from J, with 19 bases between. For the CDR3, the DNA is TGCAGTGCAGGGACGGGGAGCGGGGGGAATCAGCCCCAGCATTTT. Protein product: CSAGTGSGGNQPQHF.